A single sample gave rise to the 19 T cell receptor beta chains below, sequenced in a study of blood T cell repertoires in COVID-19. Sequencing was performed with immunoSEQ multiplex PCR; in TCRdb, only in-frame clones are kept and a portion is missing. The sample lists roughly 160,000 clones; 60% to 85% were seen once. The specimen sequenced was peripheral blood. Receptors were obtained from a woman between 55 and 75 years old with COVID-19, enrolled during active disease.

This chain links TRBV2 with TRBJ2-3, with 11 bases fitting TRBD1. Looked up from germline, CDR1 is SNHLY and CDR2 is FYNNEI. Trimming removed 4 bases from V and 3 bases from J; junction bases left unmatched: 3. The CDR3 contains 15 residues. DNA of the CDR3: TGTGCCAGCAGTGGCGGGACAGGGGGGACAGATACGCAGTATTTT. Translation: CASSGGTGGTDTQYF.

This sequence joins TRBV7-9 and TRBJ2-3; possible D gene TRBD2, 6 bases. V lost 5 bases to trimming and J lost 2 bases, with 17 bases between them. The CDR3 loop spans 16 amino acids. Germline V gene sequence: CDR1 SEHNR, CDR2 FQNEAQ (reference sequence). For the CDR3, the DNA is TGTGCCAGCAGCCCGGGGGACCTGTGGGCCACAGATACGCAGTATTTT. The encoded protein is CASSPGDLWATDTQYF.

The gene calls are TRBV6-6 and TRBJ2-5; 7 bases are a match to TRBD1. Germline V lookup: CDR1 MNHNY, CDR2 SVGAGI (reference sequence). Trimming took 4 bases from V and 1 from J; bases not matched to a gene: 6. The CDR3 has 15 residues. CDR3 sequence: CASSWDSDAQETQYF. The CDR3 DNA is TGTGCCAGCAGTTGGGACAGCGACGCCCAAGAGACCCAGTACTTC.

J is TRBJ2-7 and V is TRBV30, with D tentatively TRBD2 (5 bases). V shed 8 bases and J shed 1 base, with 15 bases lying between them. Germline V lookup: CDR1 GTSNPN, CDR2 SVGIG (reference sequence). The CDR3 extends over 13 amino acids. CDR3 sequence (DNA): TGTGCCGGATGCCGGGATCTTTCCTACGAGCAGTACTTC. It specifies CAGCRDLSYEQYF.

CDR3 bases: TGTGCCAGCAGTTACTCTGGCGGGAGCAATCAGCCCCAGCATTTT. Its protein is CASSYSGGSNQPQHF. J is TRBJ1-5 and V is TRBV6-2 or TRBV6-3; the D is unclear. The germline gives CDR1 MNHEY, CDR2 SVGEGT. Deletions cut 0 bases from V and 1 base from J, with 7 bases between. The CDR3 totals 15 residues.

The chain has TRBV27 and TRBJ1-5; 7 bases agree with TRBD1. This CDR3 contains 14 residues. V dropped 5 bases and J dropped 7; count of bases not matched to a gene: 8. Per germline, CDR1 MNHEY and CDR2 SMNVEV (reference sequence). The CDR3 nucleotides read TGTGCCAGCAGTATCCAGACAGGGTGGCAGCCCCAGCATTTT. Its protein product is CASSIQTGWQPQHF.

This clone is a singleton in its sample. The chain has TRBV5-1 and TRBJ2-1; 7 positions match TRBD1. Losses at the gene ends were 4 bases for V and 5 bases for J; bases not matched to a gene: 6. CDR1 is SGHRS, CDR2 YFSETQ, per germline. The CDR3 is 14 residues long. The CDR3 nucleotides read TGCGCCAGCAGCCCTGGGACAGACCACAATGAGCAGTTCTTC. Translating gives CASSPGTDHNEQFF.

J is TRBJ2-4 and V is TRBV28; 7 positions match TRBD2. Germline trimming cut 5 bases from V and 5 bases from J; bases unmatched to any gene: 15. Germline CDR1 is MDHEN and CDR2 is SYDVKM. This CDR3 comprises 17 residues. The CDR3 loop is CASSPLRGGPRENIQYF. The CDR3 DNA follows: TGTGCCAGCAGTCCCCTAAGGGGAGGGCCAAGGGAAAACATTCAGTACTTC.

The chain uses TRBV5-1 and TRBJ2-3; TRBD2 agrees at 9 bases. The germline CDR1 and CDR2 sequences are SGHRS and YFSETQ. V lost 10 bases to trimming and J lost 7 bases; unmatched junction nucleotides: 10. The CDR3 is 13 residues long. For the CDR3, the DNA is TGCGCCGTGGGGCGGGAGGGCCTATATACGCAGTATTTT. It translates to CAVGREGLYTQYF.

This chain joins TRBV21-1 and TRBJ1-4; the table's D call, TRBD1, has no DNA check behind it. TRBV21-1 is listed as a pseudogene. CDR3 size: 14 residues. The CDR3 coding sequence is TGTGCCAGCAGCAGCAGGGTGGAGAGTGAAAAACTGTTTTTT. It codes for CASSSRVESEKLFF.

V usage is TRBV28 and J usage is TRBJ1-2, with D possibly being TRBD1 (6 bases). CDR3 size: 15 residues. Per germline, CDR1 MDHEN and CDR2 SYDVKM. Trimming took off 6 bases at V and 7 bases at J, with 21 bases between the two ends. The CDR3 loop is CASSYLLGGVGGYTF. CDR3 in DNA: TGTGCCAGCAGCTACCTCCTAGGGGGGGTGGGTGGCTACACCTTC.

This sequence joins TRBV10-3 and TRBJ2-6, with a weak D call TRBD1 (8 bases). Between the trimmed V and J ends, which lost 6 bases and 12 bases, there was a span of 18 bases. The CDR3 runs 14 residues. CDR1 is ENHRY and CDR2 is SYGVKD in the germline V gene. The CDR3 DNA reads TGTGCCATCAGCTTCCCGGACAGGGAGGGCGTCCTGACTTTC. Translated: CAISFPDREGVLTF.

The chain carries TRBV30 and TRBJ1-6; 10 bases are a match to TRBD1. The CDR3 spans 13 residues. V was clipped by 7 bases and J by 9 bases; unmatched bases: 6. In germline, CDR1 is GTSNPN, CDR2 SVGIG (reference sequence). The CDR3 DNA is TGTGCCTCGTCCGGGACAGGGGCTTCACCCCTCCACTTT. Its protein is CASSGTGASPLHF. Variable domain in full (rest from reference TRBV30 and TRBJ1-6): SQTIHQWPATLVQPVGSPLSLECTVEGTSNPNLYWYRQAAGRGLQLLFYSVGIGQISSEVPQNLSASRPQDRQFILSSKKLLLSDSGFYLCASSGTGASPLHFGNGTRLTVT.

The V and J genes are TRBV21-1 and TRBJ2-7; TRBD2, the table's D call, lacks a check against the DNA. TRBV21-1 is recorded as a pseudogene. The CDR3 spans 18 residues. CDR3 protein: CASSKACRKRGSLNEQYV. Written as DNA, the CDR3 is TGTGCCAGCAGCAAAGCTTGCAGGAAGCGGGGGAGCTTGAACGAGCAGTACGTC.

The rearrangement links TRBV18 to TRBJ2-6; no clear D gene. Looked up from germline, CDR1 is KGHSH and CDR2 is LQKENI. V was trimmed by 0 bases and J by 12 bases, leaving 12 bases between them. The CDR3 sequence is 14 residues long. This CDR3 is CASSPPAPPGVLTF. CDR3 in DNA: TGTGCCAGCTCACCACCAGCCCCCCCAGGCGTCCTGACTTTC.

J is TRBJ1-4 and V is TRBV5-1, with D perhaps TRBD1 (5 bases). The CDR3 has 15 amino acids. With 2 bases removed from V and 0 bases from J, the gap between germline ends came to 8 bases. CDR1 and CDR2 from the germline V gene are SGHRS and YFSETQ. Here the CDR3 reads CASSLQEPTNEKLFF. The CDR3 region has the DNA TGCGCCAGCAGCTTACAGGAGCCAACTAATGAAAAACTGTTTTTT. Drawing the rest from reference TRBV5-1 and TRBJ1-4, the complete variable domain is KAGVTQTPRYLIKTRGQQVTLSCSPISGHRSVSWYQQTPGQGLQFLFEYFSETQRNKGNFPGRFSGRQFSNSRSEMNVSTLELGDSALYLCASSLQEPTNEKLFFGSGTQLSVL.

As DNA, the CDR3 is TGTGCCAGCAGCTCGAGCGGGAGGCTGACTACAAGAAATGAGCAGTTCTTC. Translated: CASSSSGRLTTRNEQFF. This chain links TRBV7-9 with TRBJ2-1, with TRBD2 matching 9 bases. The CDR3 covers 17 residues. Germline V gene data show CDR1 as SEHNR and CDR2 as FQNEAQ (reference sequence). With 4 bases clipped from V and 7 bases from J, the junction kept 14 bases outside the gene matches.

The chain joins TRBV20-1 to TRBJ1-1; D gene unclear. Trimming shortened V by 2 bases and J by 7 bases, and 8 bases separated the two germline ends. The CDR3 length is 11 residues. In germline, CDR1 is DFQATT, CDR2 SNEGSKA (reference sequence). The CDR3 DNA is TGCAGTGCTAGACTCGCCAGTGAAGCTTTCTTT. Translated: CSARLASEAFF.

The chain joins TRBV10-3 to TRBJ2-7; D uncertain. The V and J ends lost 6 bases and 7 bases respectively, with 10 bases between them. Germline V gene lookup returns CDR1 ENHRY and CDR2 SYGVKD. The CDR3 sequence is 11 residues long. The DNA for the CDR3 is TGTGCCATCAGCTTACCTAGTGAGCAGTACTTC. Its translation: CAISLPSEQYF.